The 9 T cell receptor beta chains given below trace back to one sample, sequenced in a study of blood T cells in healthy people across ages (dated by TCRdb to between 2014 and 2017). Library prep was done by 5' RACE. For sequencing, an Illumina HiSeq 2500 was employed. A second PCR of roughly 7 to 12 cycles was run with a J-beta primer mix and a sample-barcoded 5' primer. In-frame beta chains were kept once TCRdb had trimmed the public reads at Q25 with fastp and called clones with MiXCR. Entries that share a CDR3 protein sequence are merged under the most common genes and DNA. The sample table shows over a million distinct CDR3 sequences, and 40% to 45% are seen once. The ten largest clonotypes hold roughly 3.7% of the sample. The specimen was blood. These receptors came from a woman under 30 in good health.

For this clonotype: The junction differs from germline at one of its ends, possibly a read error. Here the CDR3 reads CASSLLQGAGTGAFF. The CDR3 DNA sequence: TGTGCCAGCAGCTTACTACAGGGGGCAGGTACTGGAGCTTTCTTT. This chain joins TRBV5-6 and TRBJ1-1, with 9 bases aligning to TRBD1. CDR3 size: 15 residues. The germline V gene has CDR1 SGHDT and CDR2 YYEEEE.

This clonotype was found a few times. The chain recombines TRBV27 with TRBJ1-2; TRBD1 matches 9 bases. Germline CDR1 MNHEY, CDR2 SMNVEV (reference sequence). V lost 2 bases and J lost 8; bases outside the gene matches: 9. The CDR3 extends over 15 amino acids. As DNA, the CDR3 is TGTGCCAGCAGTTTACGGGGACAGGGAATGAGGGGCTACACCTTC. It codes for CASSLRGQGMRGYTF.

The chain carries TRBV20-1 and TRBJ2-6; no clear D gene. The V and J ends lost 4 bases and 2 bases respectively, with 9 bases between them. Germline V gives CDR1 DFQATT, CDR2 SNEGSKA (reference sequence). The CDR3 totals 14 residues. The CDR3 loop is CSAIRSTGANVLTF. DNA for the CDR3: TGCAGTGCTATCAGGAGCACTGGGGCCAACGTCCTGACTTTC.

This clonotype has only one observation. The chain uses TRBV27 and TRBJ2-3; the match to TRBD2 covers 13 bases. Germline V CDR1 and CDR2: MNHEY, SMNVEV (reference sequence). CDR3 size: 18 residues. J lost 2 bases, V lost 5 bases, and 10 bases had no gene match. The CDR3 protein is CASSGGTSGALFTDTQYF. The CDR3 DNA is TGTGCCAGCAGTGGGGGGACTAGCGGGGCCCTCTTCACAGATACGCAGTATTTT.

The rearrangement uses TRBV4-3 and TRBJ1-4; TRBD1 is a possible D gene (6 bases). Germline-derived CDR1 and CDR2 are LGHNA and YSLEER. The V gene lost 4 bases and the J gene lost 7 bases, with 16 bases spanning the gap. The length of the CDR3 is 15 residues. The CDR3 sequence: CASSRVGGSGEKLFF. The DNA for the CDR3 is TGCGCCAGCAGCCGAGTAGGGGGGTCCGGTGAAAAACTGTTTTTT.

In this sample, this clonotype turned up many times. This CDR3 is CASSTGIYEQYF. DNA for the CDR3: TGTGCCAGCAGCACAGGGATCTACGAGCAGTACTTC. The genes are TRBV28 and TRBJ2-7, with D perhaps TRBD1 (6 bases). Germline loops: CDR1 MDHEN, CDR2 SYDVKM. Trimming took 6 bases from V and 3 from J, leaving 9 bases between them. The CDR3 spans 12 residues.

The rearrangement links TRBV20-1 to TRBJ2-7; 7 bases are a match to TRBD2. J lost 1 base, V lost 5 bases, and 8 bases had no gene match. From germline, CDR1 is DFQATT and CDR2 SNEGSKA (reference sequence). This CDR3 spans 14 amino acids. DNA for the CDR3: TGCAGTGCTGAGGTGGGGGGGAGTTCCTACGAGCAGTACTTC. It is translated as CSAEVGGSSYEQYF.

V gene TRBV12-3 or TRBV12-4 combines with J gene TRBJ2-4; D not certain. The better agreement between TRBJ2-7 and the DNA end casts doubt on the J call. The CDR3 covers 13 residues. The CDR3 protein is CASSLLIGYEQYF. The CDR3 bases are TGTGCCAGCAGTTTGTTAATTGGGTACGAGCAGTACTTC.

J is TRBJ2-1 and V is TRBV4-1; no firm D call. From germline, CDR1 is MGHRA and CDR2 YSYEKL. Trimming cost V 1 base and J 12 bases, with 13 bases left between them. The CDR3 is made up of 13 amino acids. DNA for the CDR3: TGCGCCAGCAGCCAAGCTCGTCGACCTGCGCAGTTCTTC. It yields the protein CASSQARRPAQFF.